Below are 12 T cell receptor beta chains sequenced from a single sample in a study of post-analysis software for immune sequencing data. Study results and limitations: About 5 TRBV segments were significantly more frequent in patients than in controls. TRBV5-6, TRBV5-1 and TRBV20-1 were among these segments.

What these receptors recognize is not known. TCR beta cDNA libraries had unique molecular identifiers. TCRdb re-analysed the PCR reads in MiXCR, keeping a single row per CDR3 protein. The sample holds 750,000 to 950,000 distinct CDR3 sequences, about 57% seen once. Sequencing was carried out using blood. Receptors were obtained from a girl aged 5-17 years with multiple sclerosis.

The rearrangement joins TRBV12-3 or TRBV12-4 to TRBJ2-7; possible D gene TRBD2, 6 bases. The V gene lost 5 bases and the J gene lost 6 bases, with 14 bases spanning the gap. The CDR3 has 13 residues. CDR3 sequence (DNA): TGTGCCAGCAGTCCCTTTGCGGGGATCGAGCAGTACTTC. This gives the protein CASSPFAGIEQYF.

The chain uses TRBV5-1 and TRBJ2-7; 8 nucleotides line up with TRBD2. The end of the DNA fits TRBJ2-5 better, so the J call may be wrong. This CDR3 spans 14 amino acids. Germline CDR1 and CDR2: SGHRS and YFSETQ. The CDR3 DNA reads TGCGCCAGCAGCTTGGGAGCGGGAGTGGAGACCCAGTACTTC. This codes for CASSLGAGVETQYF.

This clonotype was counted a few times. The chain links TRBV6-1 to TRBJ2-7; the match to TRBD1 covers 7 bases. V dropped 6 bases and J dropped 4; count of bases not matched to a gene: 9. CDR3 length: 14 residues. The germline V gene has CDR1 MNHNS and CDR2 SASEGT. CDR3: CASSSQGLGYEQYF. The CDR3 DNA reads as TGTGCCAGCAGCTCACAGGGGCTGGGATACGAGCAGTACTTC.

This clonotype has just a few counts. The chain uses TRBV12-5 and TRBJ2-4; tentatively, D is TRBD1 (5 bases). Trimming removed 11 bases from V and 0 bases from J, with 14 bases in between. Germline CDR1 and CDR2: LGHNT and FRNRAP. The CDR3 contains 14 residues. Written as DNA, the CDR3 is TGTGCTGGCAGGACACCCATAGCCAAAAACATTCAGTACTTC. It encodes CAGRTPIAKNIQYF.

The chain carries TRBV3-1 and TRBJ2-7; a weak D match, TRBD2 (7 bases). The length of the CDR3 is 16 residues. Between the trimmed V and J ends, which lost 1 base and 3 bases, there was a span of 16 bases. The germline V gene encodes CDR1 LGHDT and CDR2 YNNKEL (reference sequence). Written as DNA, the CDR3 is TGTGCCAGCAGCCAAGTGGGAGGGGGACGGAACTACGAGCAGTACTTC. Protein: CASSQVGGGRNYEQYF.

The chain recombines TRBV28 with TRBJ1-1, with D hard to call. CDR1 and CDR2 (germline): MDHEN, SYDVKM. V was shortened by 2 bases and J by 9 bases, with 16 bases between the two germline ends. This CDR3 has 14 amino acids. The CDR3, as DNA: TGTGCCAGCAGTTTAATTCAGTTGTCTACCCAAGCTTTCTTT. Translated, it gives CASSLIQLSTQAFF.

The count of this clonotype is one. A read error may produce the germline difference seen at one junction end. The J gene is TRBJ2-3, the V gene TRBV12-3 or TRBV12-4, with D tentatively TRBD1 (7 bases). The CDR3 has 16 amino acids. CDR3 nucleotide sequence: TGTGCCAGCAGACCCGGGGCAGGGGGGAACACAGATGCGCAGTATTTT. Translation: CASRPGAGGNTDAQYF.

The sample holds a few counts of this clonotype. The chain links TRBV6-9 to TRBJ2-5, with 7 bases fitting TRBD2. Looked up from germline, CDR1 is MNHGY and CDR2 is SVAAGI. Germline trimming cut 2 bases from V and 0 bases from J; bases unmatched to any gene: 3. The CDR3 length is 15 residues. The CDR3 loop reads CASSYNRGDQETQYF. The DNA of the CDR3 is TGTGCCAGCAGTTATAATCGGGGGGACCAAGAGACCCAGTACTTC.

Turning to this clonotype: A read error may explain this, as a much larger clone is one base away. The rearrangement uses TRBV6-6 and TRBJ1-5; 9 nucleotides agree with TRBD1. V was pared by 0 bases and J by 4 bases, with 1 base of the junction left unmatched. The V gene's germline CDR1 is MNHNY and CDR2 SVGAGI (reference sequence). There are 15 residues in the CDR3. The CDR3 DNA sequence: TGTGCCAGCAGTTACTCCGGGACAGGGAATCAGCCCCAGCATTTT. Translation: CASSYSGTGNQPQHF.

On this clonotype itself: At one end, the junction sequence differs from germline, possibly due to a read error. V gene TRBV5-1 combines with J gene TRBJ2-6; the D gene could be TRBD1 or TRBD2 (6 bases each). Germline V gene sequence: CDR1 SGHRS, CDR2 YFSETQ. The CDR3 has 16 residues. CDR3 sequence (DNA): TGCGCCAGCAGCTTGGCCACGGGGGCTGGGGCCAACGTCCGGACTTTC. This codes for CASSLATGAGANVRTF.

The CDR3 is CSAQTTYEQYF. CDR3 nucleotides: TGCAGCGCCCAGACTACCTACGAGCAGTACTTC. This chain connects TRBV29-1 to TRBJ2-7, with D possibly TRBD2 on 5 matching bases. The V end lost 7 bases, the J end lost 2 bases, and 9 bases lay between the germline ends. Germline loops: CDR1 SQVTM, CDR2 ANQGSEA. This CDR3 has 11 amino acids.

This chain uses TRBV6-6 with TRBJ1-5; D remains unclear. The CDR3 is 14 residues long. Trimming left V 6 bases short and J 0 bases short, with 9 bases between. Per germline, CDR1 MNHNY and CDR2 SVGAGI (reference sequence). The CDR3 nucleotides read TGTGCCAGCAGGACGAGCTATAGCAATCAGCCCCAGCATTTT. It is translated as CASRTSYSNQPQHF.